This record concerns one T cell receptor beta chain sequence. CDR3 length: 13 residues. Germline V gene sequence: CDR1 DFQATT, CDR2 SNEGSKA (reference sequence). This specimen belongs to a study of blood T cells in healthy people across ages. With a J-beta primer mix and a sample-barcoded 5' primer, a second PCR ran about 7 to 11 cycles. TCRdb analysed the 5' RACE reads with MiXCR anew, one entry per CDR3 protein. The sample yields 800,000 to 950,000 distinct CDR3 sequences, roughly 28% seen once. Another study also made use of these data, one on T cells of mothers and their children.

The source material was blood. J is TRBJ1-1 and V is TRBV20-1, with D hard to call. The TCR originated in a woman aged 40-49 years in good health. The CDR3 DNA reads as TGCAGGACCCCGCAGCGGGTGATCACTGAAGCTTTCTTT. Encoded protein: CRTPQRVITEAFF.